The next 30 T cell receptor beta chains were all read from a single sample in a study of blood T cell repertoires in COVID-19. TCRdb's table, derived via immunoSEQ multiplex PCR, lists solely in-frame clones and lacks some. The sample includes roughly 200,000 clones, about 86% of them seen just once. The material sequenced was peripheral blood. The source of these receptors is a middle-aged man with active or convalescent COVID-19.

The chain recombines TRBV5-1 with TRBJ2-3, with TRBD2 identical over 12 bases. The germline V gene has CDR1 SGHRS and CDR2 YFSETQ. The CDR3 sequence is 18 residues long. V dropped 2 bases and J dropped 3; count of bases not matched to a gene: 10. Written as DNA, the CDR3 is TGCGCCAGCAGCTTTGCCCTAGCGGGGGGGCCGGGGACAGATACGCAGTATTTT. Its translation is CASSFALAGGPGTDTQYF.

The rearrangement joins TRBV7-9 to TRBJ2-5; no clear D gene. Germline V lookup: CDR1 SEHNR, CDR2 FQNEAQ (reference sequence). CDR3 length: 16 residues. The germline V and J ends were trimmed by 2 bases and 0 bases, with 13 bases remaining between them. CDR3 nucleotide sequence: TGTGCCAGCAGCTTAACCTCCTCGAGGAACCAAGAGACCCAGTACTTC. Translation: CASSLTSSRNQETQYF.

In the case of this clone: The junction and the germline gene differ at one end; a read error may be behind it. The chain is built from TRBV6-1 and TRBJ2-2, with 10 bases matching TRBD2. This CDR3 is built from 15 residues. Germline CDR1 is MNHNS and CDR2 is SASEGT. The CDR3 DNA reads TGTGCCAGCAGTCAAGCGGGGGGGCTCACCGGGGAGCTGTTTTTT. It yields the protein CASSQAGGLTGELFF.

The chain combines TRBV9 with TRBJ2-5; 9 bases match TRBD2. Per the germline V gene, CDR1 is SGDLS and CDR2 is YYNGEE. The V gene end was trimmed by 0 bases and the J gene end by 5 bases; junction bases not matched to a gene: 2. The CDR3 consists of 14 residues. CDR3 protein: CASSVGAGGETQYF. DNA of the CDR3: TGTGCCAGCAGCGTAGGTGCGGGGGGGGAGACCCAGTACTTC.

This clone was counted once. The chain is built from TRBV19 and TRBJ1-5; possibly TRBD1 for D (6 bases). With 3 bases removed from V and 2 bases from J, the gap between germline ends came to 17 bases. Germline values: CDR1 LNHDA, CDR2 SQIVND (reference sequence). The CDR3 is 17 amino acids. The CDR3 loop reads CASSMGGGDRRNQPQHF. The CDR3 coding sequence is TGTGCCAGTAGTATGGGAGGGGGAGACAGACGCAATCAGCCCCAGCATTTT.

This chain joins TRBV7-9 and TRBJ1-2, with D possibly being TRBD1 (6 bases). The CDR3 runs 13 residues. Germline V CDR1 and CDR2: SEHNR, FQNEAQ (reference sequence). Deletions cut 3 bases from V and 4 bases from J, with 9 bases between. The CDR3 spells CASSLDSPYGYTF. For the CDR3, the DNA is TGTGCCAGCAGCTTGGACAGTCCCTATGGCTACACCTTC.

This chain joins TRBV19 and TRBJ1-1; D is possibly TRBD1 (5 bases). The CDR3 contains 11 residues. The germline V gene has CDR1 LNHDA and CDR2 SQIVND (reference sequence). Trimming cost V 6 bases and J 5 bases, with 7 bases left between them. The CDR3 nucleotides are TGTGCCAGTAGAGGGGCAACTGAAGCTTTCTTT. Amino acid sequence: CASRGATEAFF. Drawing the rest from reference TRBV19 and TRBJ1-1, the complete variable domain is DGGITQSPKYLFRKEGQNVTLSCEQNLNHDAMYWYRQDPGQGLRLIYYSQIVNDFQKGDIAEGYSVSREKKESFPLTVTSAQKNPTAFYLCASRGATEAFFGQGTRLTVV.

J is TRBJ1-1 and V is TRBV19, with TRBD1 identical over 7 bases. The germline V gene encodes CDR1 LNHDA and CDR2 SQIVND (reference sequence). Germline trimming cut 4 bases from V and 5 bases from J; bases unmatched to any gene: 4. This CDR3 spans 13 amino acids. In DNA, the CDR3 is TGTGCCAGTAGTACACAGGGGAGGACTGAAGCTTTCTTT. It encodes CASSTQGRTEAFF.

The chain couples TRBV4-2 to TRBJ2-2; D might be TRBD2 (6 bases). V lost 0 bases and J lost 5, with 10 bases in between. Germline loops: CDR1 LGHNA, CDR2 YNFKEQ. The CDR3 consists of 15 residues. CDR3 bases: TGTGCCAGCAGCCAAGACGGGGGAAAAACCGGGGAGCTGTTTTTT. Its protein product is CASSQDGGKTGELFF.

This chain links TRBV7-4 with TRBJ2-7; TRBD1 matches 8 bases. Trimming cost V 9 bases and J 4 bases; bases outside gene matches: 11. From germline, CDR1 is SGHVT and CDR2 SQSDAQ. The CDR3 is made up of 14 amino acids. The CDR3 region is CARRERTGMYEQYF. DNA of the CDR3: TGTGCCAGACGCGAGAGGACAGGGATGTACGAGCAGTACTTC.

The chain recombines TRBV3-1 (or the pseudogene TRBV3-2) with TRBJ1-1; perhaps TRBD1 as D (5 bases). Germline CDR1 and CDR2: LGHDT and YNNKEL (reference sequence). This CDR3 comprises 19 residues. With 0 bases removed from V and 1 base from J, the gap between germline ends came to 21 bases. The CDR3 nucleotides read TGTGCCAGCAGCCAAGATCTTCCTTTGGGCAGGGCCTCGAACACTGAAGCTTTCTTT. It codes for CASSQDLPLGRASNTEAFF.

The chain uses TRBV4-2 and TRBJ2-7, with D maybe TRBD2 (5 bases). CDR1 is LGHNA, CDR2 YNFKEQ, per germline. Trimming took off 0 bases at V and 6 bases at J, with 12 bases between the two ends. The CDR3 spans 14 residues. The CDR3 coding sequence is TGTGCCAGCAGCCAAGATTCGCGACTAACCGAGCAGTACTTC. It yields the protein CASSQDSRLTEQYF.

This rearrangement joins TRBV7-9 to TRBJ2-5; perhaps TRBD2 as D (5 bases). Trimming pared 5 bases from V and 7 bases from J, leaving 17 bases between. The CDR3 covers 14 residues. Germline CDR1 reads SEHNR; CDR2 reads FQNEAQ (reference sequence). The CDR3 sequence is CASSQRDPKATQYF. CDR3 sequence (DNA): TGTGCCAGCAGCCAACGGGATCCCAAGGCGACCCAGTACTTC.

V usage is TRBV7-9 and J usage is TRBJ1-1; D is unclear. From germline, CDR1 is SEHNR and CDR2 FQNEAQ (reference sequence). Trimming left V 3 bases short and J 4 bases short, with 12 bases between. The CDR3 consists of 14 residues. The CDR3 coding sequence is TGTGCCAGCAGCTTCGGTAGCTTGGGCACTGAAGCTTTCTTT. Encoded protein: CASSFGSLGTEAFF.

The gene calls are TRBV7-8 and TRBJ2-4; the match to TRBD1 covers 8 bases. This CDR3 is built from 16 residues. The V segment lost 3 bases and the J segment 3 bases; nucleotides outside the gene matches: 7. Per germline, CDR1 SGHVS and CDR2 FQNEAQ. The CDR3 nucleotides read TGTGCCAGCAGCTTCAGGGGGCGAGTTGACAAAAACATTCAGTACTTC. Translated: CASSFRGRVDKNIQYF.

This sequence joins TRBV28 and TRBJ1-3; TRBD1 matches 7 bases. The trim removed 3 bases at V and 2 bases at J, leaving 7 bases unmatched. This CDR3 comprises 16 residues. Germline V gene data show CDR1 as MDHEN and CDR2 as SYDVKM. CDR3 amino acids: CASSLKGGVTGNTIYF. For the CDR3, the DNA is TGTGCCAGCAGTTTGAAAGGGGGCGTCACTGGAAACACCATATATTTT. Variable domain in full (rest from reference TRBV28 and TRBJ1-3): DVKVTQSSRYLVKRTGEKVFLECVQDMDHENMFWYRQDPGLGLRLIYFSYDVKMKEKGDIPEGYSVSREKKERFSLILESASTNQTSMYLCASSLKGGVTGNTIYFGEGSWLTVV.

The rearrangement joins TRBV2 to TRBJ2-7, with D perhaps matching TRBD1 (6 bases). The CDR3 covers 14 residues. CDR1 and CDR2 from the germline V gene are SNHLY and FYNNEI. Trimming cost V 1 base and J 4 bases, with 11 bases left between them. The CDR3 sequence is CASSEGQGKYEQYF. The CDR3 nucleotides read TGTGCCAGCAGTGAAGGGCAGGGGAAGTACGAGCAGTACTTC.

This clone was seen only a few times. The CDR3 coding sequence is TGTGCCAGCAGGGGCACAGGGGACGGAAACACCATATATTTT. This gives the protein CASRGTGDGNTIYF. This rearrangement joins TRBV7-2 to TRBJ1-3; TRBD1 matches 7 bases. The CDR3 spans 14 residues. Germline loops: CDR1 SGHTA, CDR2 FQGNSA. Unmatched junction bases numbered 6, after V lost 6 bases and J lost 4 bases. The whole variable domain, filled in from reference TRBV7-2 and TRBJ1-3, reads GAGVSQSPSNKVTEKGKDVELRCDPISGHTALYWYRQSLGQGLEFLIYFQGNSAPDKSGLPSDRFSAERTGGSVSTLTIQRTQQEDSAVYLCASRGTGDGNTIYFGEGSWLTVV.

The rearrangement joins TRBV6-1 to TRBJ1-1; unclear D gene. The germline CDR1 and CDR2 sequences are MNHNS and SASEGT. There are 12 residues in the CDR3. V was cut by 2 bases and J by 4 bases, with 5 bases left in between. The CDR3 sequence is CASSETSTEAFF. Here the CDR3 DNA reads TGTGCCAGCAGTGAAACGAGCACTGAAGCTTTCTTT.

The chain is built from TRBV28 and TRBJ2-5; 9 nucleotides agree with TRBD1. The CDR3 consists of 18 residues. Germline values: CDR1 MDHEN, CDR2 SYDVKM. The trim removed 4 bases at V and 1 base at J, leaving 13 bases unmatched. CDR3 DNA sequence: TGTGCCAGCAGTTCAAGAATCGGGACAGGGCTAGGCCAAGAGACCCAGTACTTC. This sequence encodes CASSSRIGTGLGQETQYF. Using reference TRBV28 and TRBJ2-5 for the parts outside the CDR3, the full variable domain is DVKVTQSSRYLVKRTGEKVFLECVQDMDHENMFWYRQDPGLGLRLIYFSYDVKMKEKGDIPEGYSVSREKKERFSLILESASTNQTSMYLCASSSRIGTGLGQETQYFGPGTRLLVL.

V gene TRBV30 combines with J gene TRBJ2-2, with D possibly being TRBD2 (5 bases). The length of the CDR3 is 14 residues. Trimming stripped 2 bases from V and 1 base from J, with 8 bases between. Germline values: CDR1 GTSNPN, CDR2 SVGIG (reference sequence). CDR3 sequence reads: CAWSKTRNTGELFF. The CDR3, as DNA: TGTGCCTGGAGTAAAACTAGGAACACCGGGGAGCTGTTTTTT.

V is TRBV7-2 and J is TRBJ2-7; a possible D gene is TRBD1 (6 bases). The CDR3 totals 13 residues. V shed 6 bases and J shed 3 bases, with 12 bases lying between them. In germline, CDR1 is SGHTA, CDR2 FQGNSA. This CDR3 is CASRGTSYYEQYF. The CDR3 nucleotides read TGTGCCAGCAGGGGGACATCATACTACGAGCAGTACTTC.

The chain joins TRBV25-1 to TRBJ1-2; D is unresolved. This CDR3 has 15 amino acids. The V end was cut by 3 bases, the J end by 4 bases, with 15 bases between. Germline V gene sequence: CDR1 MGHDK, CDR2 SYGVNS. The CDR3 DNA follows: TGTGCCAGCAGTGAGGGAGGGAAGGGAGTCTATGGCTACACCTTC. It encodes CASSEGGKGVYGYTF.

This clone was seen only once. This chain connects TRBV18 to TRBJ2-3; 13 positions match TRBD2. Looked up from germline, CDR1 is KGHSH and CDR2 is LQKENI. Germline trimming cut 7 bases from V and 2 bases from J; bases unmatched to any gene: 3. The CDR3 length is 15 residues. The DNA for the CDR3 is TGTGCCAGCTATGGACTAGCGGGGGTCACAGATACGCAGTATTTT. It encodes CASYGLAGVTDTQYF.

This clone was detected only a few times. The V gene is TRBV11-1, the J gene TRBJ2-7; possible D gene TRBD1, 6 bases. Germline CDR1 and CDR2: SGHAT and FQDESV (reference sequence). This CDR3 contains 14 residues. The V end lost 5 bases, the J end lost 6 bases, and 17 bases lay between the germline ends. This chain's CDR3 is CASSLVQGQGEQYF. The CDR3 nucleotides are TGTGCCAGCAGCCTAGTGCAGGGGCAGGGCGAGCAGTACTTC.

The chain joins TRBV21-1 to TRBJ2-3; the table's D call, TRBD2, was not checked against the DNA. TRBV21-1 is described as a pseudogene. This CDR3 is built from 12 residues. CDR3 sequence (DNA): TGTGCCAGCAGCTACTGCACAGATACGCAGTATTTT. Translation: CASSYCTDTQYF.

V is TRBV27 and J is TRBJ2-1, with D possibly matching TRBD1 (5 bases). The CDR3 consists of 13 residues. V lost 0 bases and J 10 bases, leaving 10 bases between the germline ends. Germline V gene sequence: CDR1 MNHEY, CDR2 SMNVEV (reference sequence). This chain's CDR3 is CASSLSLGPEQFF. The CDR3, as DNA: TGTGCCAGCAGTTTATCGTTGGGGCCGGAGCAGTTCTTC.

The chain joins TRBV30 to TRBJ1-6; TRBD1 agrees at 9 bases. V lost 4 bases to trimming and J lost 9 bases; unmatched junction nucleotides: 13. The CDR3 loop spans 16 amino acids. Looked up from germline, CDR1 is GTSNPN and CDR2 is SVGIG (reference sequence). The CDR3 nucleotides read TGTGCCTGGACCCCCCCGGACAGGGGTAGCGTTTCACCCCTCCACTTT. Residues: CAWTPPDRGSVSPLHF.

The chain uses TRBV21-1 and TRBJ2-7; whether TRBD2, the table's D call, matches the DNA was not checked. TRBV21-1 represents a pseudogene. The CDR3 has 15 amino acids. The CDR3 DNA sequence: TGTGCCAGCATCACGCGGGGGGGCGGGTCCTACGAGCAGTACTTC. Encoded protein: CASITRGGGSYEQYF.

This chain uses TRBV12-5 with TRBJ2-2, with 12 bases fitting TRBD2. Germline-derived CDR1 and CDR2 are LGHNT and FRNRAP. CDR3 length: 21 residues. V was pared by 6 bases and J by 7 bases, with 24 bases of the junction left unmatched. The DNA of the CDR3 is TGTGCTAGTGGCCCTCCCACAGGGCTCACTAGCGGGGGGCTCCAAAACGGGGAGCTGTTTTTT. Translated, it gives CASGPPTGLTSGGLQNGELFF.